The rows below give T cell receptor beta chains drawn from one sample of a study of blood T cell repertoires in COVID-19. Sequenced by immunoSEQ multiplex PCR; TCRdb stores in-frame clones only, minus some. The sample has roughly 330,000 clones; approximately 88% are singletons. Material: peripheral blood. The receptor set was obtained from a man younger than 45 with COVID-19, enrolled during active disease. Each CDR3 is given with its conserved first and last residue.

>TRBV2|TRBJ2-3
CASSDLASTDTQYF
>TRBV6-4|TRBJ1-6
CASFPDRRSSYNSPLHF
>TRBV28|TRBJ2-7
CASKSRQGRYEQYF
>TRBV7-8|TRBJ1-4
CASSLVQEKLFF
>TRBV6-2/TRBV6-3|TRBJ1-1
CASSYSAGAMNTEAFF
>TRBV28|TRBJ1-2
CASSSNYYGYTF
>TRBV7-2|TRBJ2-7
CASSLVRTGTYEQYF
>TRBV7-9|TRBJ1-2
CASSLVQAHDYGYTF
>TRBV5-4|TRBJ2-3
CASSLWDGRDTQYF
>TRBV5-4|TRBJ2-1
CASSPAAASGRGRNEQFF
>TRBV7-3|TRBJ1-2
CASSLMRQGDGYTF
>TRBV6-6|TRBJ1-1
CASRQGNTEAFF
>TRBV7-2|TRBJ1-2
CASTQGTPNYGYTF
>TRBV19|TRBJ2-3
CASSRQGGTDTQYF
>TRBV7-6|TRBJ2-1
CASSRLATYNEQFF
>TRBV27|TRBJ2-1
CASSLGSAGSFGNEQFF